Listed here is a single TCR beta chain. The germline gives CDR1 SGHDT, CDR2 YYEEEE. Between the trimmed V and J ends, which lost 0 bases and 0 bases, there was a span of 12 bases. The CDR3 spans 16 residues. This specimen belongs to a study of control samples from healthy donors and cancer patients. Clones were sequenced by immunoSEQ multiplex PCR, and TCRdb holds only the in-frame ones, with some missing. The sample includes approximately 100,000 clones, 80% to 90% of them seen just once. This rearrangement joins TRBV5-6 to TRBJ1-1; tentative D call: TRBD1 (6 bases). This clonotype originated in a young man in good health. Sequenced material: blood. The CDR3 DNA reads as TGTGCCAGCAGCTTGGAGCAGGGGCTAATGAACACTGAAGCTTTCTTT. It codes for CASSLEQGLMNTEAFF.